The clone carrying this T cell receptor beta chain was recorded once. The target antigen is unknown. This specimen comes from a study of cytomegalovirus exposure and HLA in healthy donors. Study-wide background: Per a later analysis, the roughly 670 first-cohort and approximately 120 validation repertoires shared one platform.

Assay used: immunoSEQ multiplex PCR; TCRdb lists only in-frame clones, some missing. The data show about 110,000 clones, roughly 90% seen once. Germline-derived CDR1 and CDR2 are MNHEY and SMNVEV (reference sequence). Trimming cost V 3 bases and J 4 bases; bases outside gene matches: 5. The CDR3 sequence is 15 residues long. Study conclusions and caveats: Confirmation in vitro established that three CMV-associated chains were specific for CMV antigens.

This chain uses TRBV27 with TRBJ1-4, with 7 nucleotides matching TRBD1. Sequenced material: PBMCs. The sequence came from a woman aged 25 to 39 in good health and CMV-seropositive. Here the CDR3 reads CASSFRDRRNEKLFF. CDR3 nucleotide sequence: TGTGCCAGCAGTTTTCGGGACAGACGTAATGAAAAACTGTTTTTT.